This T cell receptor beta chain was obtained from a study of T cells after somatic rescue of genetic block (dated by TCRdb to about 2020). Regarding the research as a whole: What the study looked at was long-term robustness, specifically in a T-cell system that came about through somatic rescue of a genetic block in T-cell development.

This clone came up once. Its target antigen remains unknown. Qualities for individual bases were not recorded, and no much larger clone is one base off. Libraries were built with the immunoSEQ multiplex PCR assay. Held by TCRdb, this immuneACCESS table contains in-frame sequences only and omits some clones. Under half of the omission traces to an unresolved V gene where checked; the cause of the rest is unknown. The sample table contains 68,000 or so clones; only one count was recorded for 85% to 95% of them. 2.9% of the sample is taken by the ten largest. From the cysteine up to the phenylalanine, the CDR3 has a length of 16 residues. Only the CDR3 portion is preserved as DNA: 48 bases, with reading frame beginning at the first base. Trimming accounts for 3 bases at V and 1 base at J, while the number of junction bases matched to no gene is 1. Per the germline V gene (reference sequence), MNHEY is the CDR1 and SMNVEV is the CDR2.

The specimen sequenced was peripheral blood mononuclear cells (PBMCs). This TCR was recovered from a man aged 35 to 55. This chain is built from TRBV27 and TRBJ2-3; 13 of the junction bases match TRBD2. The bases read TGTGCCAGCAGTTTCGGGACTAGCGGGGGCACAGATACGCAGTATTTT. This is translated as CASSFGTSGGTDTQYF.